This TCR beta chain was profiled in a study of T-cell reconstitution after alpha-beta-depleted transplantation in children. About this clonotype: No antigen is known for it.

Study-wide results and caveats: Reportedly, roughly two months post-transplant, alpha-beta T cells arose from several hundred expanded graft clones.

Construction of the TCRbeta library involved unique molecular identifiers. TCRdb reanalysed the PCR reads using MiXCR and keeps one entry per CDR3 protein. The table lists some 440,000 distinct CDR3 sequences, about a sixth of them singletons. The CDR3 contains 14 residues. The germline V and J ends were trimmed by 6 bases and 1 base, with 12 bases remaining between them. The chain has TRBV12-3 or TRBV12-4 and TRBJ1-1; D might be TRBD1 (5 bases). The clonotype was recovered from a boy in the first two years of life who had a stem cell transplant for Wiskott-Aldrich syndrome, so the T cells may come from the graft donor. The starting material was PBMCs, mostly from graft donor cells, obtained 360 days after TCRalphabeta/CD19-depleted stem cell transplant. Here the CDR3 DNA reads TGTGCCAGCAGGGCGGGGGACCGGAACACTGAAGCTTTCTTT. This encodes CASRAGDRNTEAFF.